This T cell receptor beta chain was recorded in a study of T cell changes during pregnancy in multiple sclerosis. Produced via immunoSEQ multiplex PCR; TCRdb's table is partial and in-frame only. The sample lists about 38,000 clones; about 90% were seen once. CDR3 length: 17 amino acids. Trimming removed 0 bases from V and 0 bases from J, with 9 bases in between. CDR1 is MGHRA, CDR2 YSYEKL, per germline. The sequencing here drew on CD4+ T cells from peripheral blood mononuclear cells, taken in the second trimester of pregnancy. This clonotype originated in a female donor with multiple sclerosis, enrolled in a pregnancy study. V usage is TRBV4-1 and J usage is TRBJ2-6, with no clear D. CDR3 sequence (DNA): TGCGCCAGCAGCCAAGATCTAGTCAGCTCTGGGGCCAACGTCCTGACTTTC. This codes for CASSQDLVSSGANVLTF.